The 11 T cell receptor beta chains in this list originate from one sample, sequenced in a study of T cells in narcolepsy. Generated by immunoSEQ multiplex PCR, the TCRdb table keeps only in-frame clones and is missing some. Of almost 25,000 clones listed, less than 70% were seen once; the top ten hold around 12%. Specimen: memory (CD45RA-) CD4+ T cells from blood. Receptor source: a human donor in good health.

This chain uses TRBV7-3 with TRBJ2-3; 7 bases line up with TRBD2. Germline V gives CDR1 SGHTA, CDR2 FQGTGA. After removal of 5 bases from V and 3 bases from J, the junction contained 8 bases not matched to a gene. The CDR3 is 15 amino acids. The CDR3 nucleotides are TGTGCCAGCAGCGCGAGGGGAGGGTGGACAGATACGCAGTATTTT. It specifies CASSARGGWTDTQYF.

The chain couples TRBV10-3 to TRBJ2-1; 8 bases map to TRBD2. CDR1 and CDR2 (germline): ENHRY, SYGVKD. V was clipped by 4 bases and J by 2 bases; unmatched bases: 10. The CDR3 runs 17 residues. As DNA, the CDR3 is TGTGCCATCAGTGGCCGGGGGGGCCGAGGCACCTACAATGAGCAGTTCTTC. This codes for CAISGRGGRGTYNEQFF.

This clone has just one count. This rearrangement joins TRBV28 to TRBJ1-2, with unresolved D. Germline values: CDR1 MDHEN, CDR2 SYDVKM. Deletions cut 5 bases from V and 8 bases from J, with 15 bases between. The CDR3 has 13 residues. The CDR3, as DNA: TGTGCCAGCAGTCCCTTCCAAACCCAGGGCTACACCTTC. Amino acids: CASSPFQTQGYTF.

A word on this clone: Germline is not matched at one junction end, which may reflect a read error. The chain's CDR3 is CASSYFGSGANVLTF. The CDR3, as DNA: TGTGCTAGCAGCTATTTTGGCTCTGGGGCCAACGTCCTGACTTTC. The chain employs TRBV7-7 and TRBJ2-6; unclear D gene. The CDR3 loop spans 15 amino acids. Germline CDR1 and CDR2: SSHAT and FNYEAQ (reference sequence).

This chain joins TRBV15 and TRBJ2-6, with 7 bases matching TRBD1. Germline V CDR1 and CDR2: LNHNV, YYDKDF (reference sequence). Germline trimming cut 3 bases from V and 1 base from J; bases unmatched to any gene: 15. The CDR3 is 20 amino acids. This chain's CDR3 is CATSRGYRQGFRSGANVLTF. The CDR3 bases are TGTGCCACCAGCAGGGGCTACCGACAGGGTTTTAGGTCTGGGGCCAACGTCCTGACTTTC.

The chain is built from TRBV6-1 and TRBJ2-7; D might be TRBD2 (6 bases). The germline V and J ends were trimmed by 3 bases and 3 bases, with 15 bases remaining between them. The CDR3 consists of 15 residues. Germline CDR1 is MNHNS and CDR2 is SASEGT. CDR3 in DNA: TGTGCCAGCAGTGAGGGGCCGGGACTCCACTACGAGCAGTACTTC. This translates into CASSEGPGLHYEQYF.

Remarks on this clone: Since the CDR3 does not end with the conserved phenylalanine or tryptophan, this likely comes from a read error. The chain joins TRBV5-1 to TRBJ1-6; D unresolved. The CDR3 is 14 residues long. V gave up 4 bases and J gave up 10 bases, with 15 bases separating them. The germline V gene has CDR1 SGHRS and CDR2 YFSETQ. The CDR3: CASSALSEGSPLHL. The CDR3 coding sequence is TGCGCCAGCAGCGCCCTCTCGGAGGGCTCACCCCTCCACCTT.

The J gene is TRBJ2-2, the V gene TRBV19; D gene ambiguous. V shed 2 bases and J shed 4 bases, with 14 bases lying between them. This CDR3 has 16 amino acids. The germline V gene encodes CDR1 LNHDA and CDR2 SQIVND (reference sequence). CDR3 sequence: CASSIPAGSGTGELFF. The CDR3 DNA sequence: TGTGCCAGTAGTATACCGGCAGGTTCGGGCACCGGGGAGCTGTTTTTT.

V and J are TRBV4-1 and TRBJ1-3; the D is unclear. CDR3 length: 15 amino acids. V lost 0 bases, J lost 2 bases, and 8 bases lay in between. CDR1 is MGHRA and CDR2 is YSYEKL in the germline V gene. The CDR3 is CASSQDPVTGNTIYF. The CDR3 DNA sequence: TGCGCCAGCAGCCAAGATCCCGTAACTGGAAACACCATATATTTT.

The DNA for the CDR3 is TGCAGTGCATCCAAGACTGAAGCTTTCTTT. Its protein is CSASKTEAFF. This chain joins TRBV20-1 and TRBJ1-1; the D is unclear. The germline V gene encodes CDR1 DFQATT and CDR2 SNEGSKA (reference sequence). Trimming pared 6 bases from V and 5 bases from J, leaving 7 bases between. CDR3 length: 10 amino acids.

This clone was recorded only once. The V and J genes are TRBV6-1 and TRBJ2-7; TRBD1 matches at 10 bases. Trimming took 6 bases from V and 4 from J; bases not matched to a gene: 6. This CDR3 comprises 14 residues. CDR1 is MNHNS, CDR2 SASEGT, per germline. The CDR3 loop is CASSRDRGGYEQYF. DNA for the CDR3: TGTGCCAGCAGCCGGGACAGGGGCGGATACGAGCAGTACTTC.